These 17 T cell receptor beta chains were all obtained from the same sample, sequenced in a study of blood T cell repertoires in COVID-19 (dated by TCRdb to the early 2020s). Receptor amplification or capture employed the immunoSEQ multiplex PCR assay. TCRdb took this table from immuneACCESS and kept in-frame rearrangements with V and J called. Such tables lack part of the clones; where checked against another copy, unresolved V genes explain under half of the gap, and the rest is unexplained. This sample gives 150,000 to 180,000 clones in total; approximately 80% of them show up just once. The ten most abundant clones make up around 10% of the sample. The sequenced sample consisted of peripheral blood. All receptors come from an older woman with COVID-19, enrolled during active disease.

This chain connects TRBV19 to TRBJ1-3, with D possibly matching TRBD1 (5 bases). CDR3 length: 16 residues. In germline, CDR1 is LNHDA, CDR2 SQIVND (reference sequence). With 5 bases removed from V and 0 bases from J, the gap between germline ends came to 14 bases. The CDR3 nucleotides are TGTGCCAGTAGTCCCCAGGACGGGGGCTCTGGAAACACCATATATTTT. Translating gives CASSPQDGGSGNTIYF.

The V gene is TRBV11-2, the J gene TRBJ1-1, with D unclear. CDR3 length: 16 residues. V dropped 6 bases and J dropped 0 bases, with 17 bases sitting between them. Germline V gives CDR1 SGHAT, CDR2 FQNNGV. The chain's CDR3 is CASRLGSTSMNTEAFF. The CDR3 nucleotides read TGTGCCAGCAGGCTAGGAAGTACGAGTATGAACACTGAAGCTTTCTTT.

The chain joins TRBV6-5 to TRBJ1-2, with 7 positions matching TRBD1. The CDR3 runs to 11 residues. From germline, CDR1 is MNHEY and CDR2 SVGAGI. V trimming: 6 bases; J trimming: 6 bases; junction bases outside the gene matches: 1. This CDR3 is CASSDRDGYTF. Written as DNA, the CDR3 is TGTGCCAGCAGCGACAGGGATGGCTACACCTTC.

The J gene is TRBJ2-3, the V gene TRBV6-1, with 8 bases lining up with TRBD2. CDR3 size: 16 residues. With V trimmed by 2 bases and J by 2 bases, 6 bases remained unmatched. Per the germline V gene, CDR1 is MNHNS and CDR2 is SASEGT. CDR3 bases: TGTGCCAGCAGTGAATTGAGCGGGGGATCCACAGATACGCAGTATTTT. Encoded protein: CASSELSGGSTDTQYF.

This clone has a handful of counts. The V and J genes are TRBV19 and TRBJ1-1; D unresolved. The V end lost 1 base, the J end lost 0 bases, and 6 bases lay between the germline ends. The CDR3 contains 14 residues. Germline V lookup: CDR1 LNHDA, CDR2 SQIVND (reference sequence). The CDR3: CASSIVHVNTEAFF. The CDR3, as DNA: TGTGCCAGTAGTATAGTCCATGTGAACACTGAAGCTTTCTTT.

The chain has TRBV6-5 and TRBJ1-2; D not resolved. Trimming took 4 bases from V and 1 from J, leaving 7 bases between them. This CDR3 has 13 residues. Germline V gives CDR1 MNHEY, CDR2 SVGAGI. CDR3 sequence: CASSFTDNYGYTF. The CDR3, as DNA: TGTGCCAGCAGTTTCACAGATAACTATGGCTACACCTTC.

V usage is TRBV5-5 and J usage is TRBJ2-1, with 9 nucleotides matching TRBD2. V was pared by 2 bases and J by 1 base, with 1 base of the junction left unmatched. The CDR3 loop spans 15 amino acids. Germline CDR1 reads SGHKS; CDR2 reads YYEKEE (reference sequence). The CDR3 DNA is TGTGCCAGCAGCTTAAGCGGGAGGTCCTACAATGAGCAGTTCTTC. It encodes CASSLSGRSYNEQFF.

This chain joins TRBV19 and TRBJ1-4, with 8 positions matching TRBD1. V shed 6 bases, J shed 4 bases, and the junction held 4 bases outside the gene matches. The germline CDR1 and CDR2 sequences are LNHDA and SQIVND (reference sequence). CDR3 length: 14 residues. The CDR3 DNA reads as TGTGCCAGTAGAAGGACAGGGCATAATGAAAAACTGTTTTTT. Its translation is CASRRTGHNEKLFF.

The DNA for the CDR3 is TGTGCCAGCAGCGGCCAGGTTTACAATGAGCAGTTCTTC. The encoded protein is CASSGQVYNEQFF. This sequence joins TRBV14 and TRBJ2-1; D not certain. Germline-derived CDR1 and CDR2 are SGHDN and FVKESK. The germline V and J ends were trimmed by 5 bases and 4 bases, with 9 bases remaining between them. The CDR3 covers 13 residues.

The V call is TRBV4-2, the J call TRBJ1-5, with 8 nucleotides matching TRBD1. V shed 3 bases, J shed 4 bases, and the junction held 11 bases outside the gene matches. Germline loops: CDR1 LGHNA, CDR2 YNFKEQ. The CDR3 length is 17 residues. In DNA form, the CDR3 reads TGTGCCAGCAGCCAGTCTCAGGGGGCGTTTGGGAATCAGCCCCAGCATTTT. Translation gives CASSQSQGAFGNQPQHF.

This chain uses TRBV7-8 with TRBJ2-1; D unresolved. CDR3 length equals 15 residues. V lost 1 base to trimming and J lost 0 bases, with 7 bases between them. The germline V gene has CDR1 SGHVS and CDR2 FQNEAQ. CDR3 residues: CASSLVASSYNEQFF. The CDR3 DNA is TGTGCCAGCAGCTTAGTAGCAAGCTCCTACAATGAGCAGTTCTTC.

This chain connects TRBV25-1 to TRBJ1-1; D is undetermined. Germline assignment: CDR1 MGHDK and CDR2 SYGVNS. This CDR3 is built from 12 residues. Trimming left V 5 bases short and J 8 bases short, with 12 bases between. The CDR3 spells CASSRLRSEAFF. The CDR3 DNA reads TGTGCCAGCAGTCGACTCCGATCCGAAGCTTTCTTT.

This sequence joins TRBV11-2 and TRBJ1-6; TRBD1 might be the D (6 bases). This CDR3 region has 15 residues. CDR1 and CDR2 from the germline V gene are SGHAT and FQNNGV. V lost 1 base and J 8 bases, leaving 12 bases between the germline ends. CDR3 DNA sequence: TGTGCCAGCAGCTTAGGACAGGCGGCGTATTCACCCCTCCACTTT. This gives the protein CASSLGQAAYSPLHF. Full variable domain (outside the CDR3, taken from reference TRBV11-2 and TRBJ1-6): EAGVAQSPRYKIIEKRQSVAFWCNPISGHATLYWYQQILGQGPKLLIQFQNNGVVDDSQLPKDRFSAERLKGVDSTLKIQPAKLEDSAVYLCASSLGQAAYSPLHFGNGTRLTVT.

CDR3 DNA: TGCGCCAGCAGCTTGGACCGGGAGGGTTTTTATGGCTACACCTTC. It yields the protein CASSLDREGFYGYTF. The J gene is TRBJ1-2, the V gene TRBV5-1; no clear D gene. Trimming stripped 0 bases from V and 5 bases from J, with 14 bases between. Germline CDR1 is SGHRS and CDR2 is YFSETQ. This CDR3 has 15 amino acids.

The chain is built from TRBV5-8 and TRBJ2-3; 7 bases match TRBD1. The CDR3 covers 16 residues. Trimming cost V 0 bases and J 4 bases; bases outside gene matches: 8. Germline V gives CDR1 SGHTS, CDR2 YDEGEE. The CDR3 region is CASSLGQGQSSDTQYF. CDR3 nucleotide sequence: TGTGCCAGCAGCTTGGGGCAGGGACAGAGTTCAGATACGCAGTATTTT.

For the CDR3, the DNA is TGTGCCAGCAGCCAAGATTTGCGTAGCGTGCGGTACAATGAGCAGTTCTTC. Its translation is CASSQDLRSVRYNEQFF. The V gene is TRBV3-1 (or the pseudogene TRBV3-2), the J gene TRBJ2-1, with D perhaps matching TRBD2 (5 bases). V gave up 0 bases and J gave up 4 bases, with 16 bases separating them. Looked up from germline, CDR1 is LGHDT and CDR2 is YNNKEL (reference sequence). The CDR3 has 17 amino acids.

J is TRBJ2-5 and V is TRBV6-5, with D unclear. Looked up from germline, CDR1 is MNHEY and CDR2 is SVGAGI. This CDR3 is 11 amino acids long. The V end lost 6 bases, the J end lost 5 bases, and 7 bases lay between the germline ends. The CDR3 DNA sequence: TGTGCCAGCAGGCAGGTCGAGACCCAGTACTTC. Translation: CASRQVETQYF.